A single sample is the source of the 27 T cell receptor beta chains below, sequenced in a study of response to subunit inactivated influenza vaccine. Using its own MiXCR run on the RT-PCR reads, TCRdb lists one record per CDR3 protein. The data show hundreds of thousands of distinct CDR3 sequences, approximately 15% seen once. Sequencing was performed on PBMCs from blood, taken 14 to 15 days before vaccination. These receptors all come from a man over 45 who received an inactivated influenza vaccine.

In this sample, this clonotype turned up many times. The DNA of the CDR3 is TGTGCCAGCAGTTTTAACTGGGAACAGCCCCAGCATTTT. This gives the protein CASSFNWEQPQHF. This chain uses TRBV12-3 or TRBV12-4 with TRBJ1-5; D call uncertain. The germline V and J ends were trimmed by 3 bases and 7 bases, with 10 bases remaining between them. There are 13 residues in the CDR3.

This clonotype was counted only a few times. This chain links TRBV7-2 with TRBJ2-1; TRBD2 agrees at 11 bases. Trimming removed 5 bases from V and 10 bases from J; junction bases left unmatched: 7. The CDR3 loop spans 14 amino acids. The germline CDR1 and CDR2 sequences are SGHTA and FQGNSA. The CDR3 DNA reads TGTGCCAGCAGCGTGACTAGCGGGATTGGGGAGCAGTTCTTC. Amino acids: CASSVTSGIGEQFF.

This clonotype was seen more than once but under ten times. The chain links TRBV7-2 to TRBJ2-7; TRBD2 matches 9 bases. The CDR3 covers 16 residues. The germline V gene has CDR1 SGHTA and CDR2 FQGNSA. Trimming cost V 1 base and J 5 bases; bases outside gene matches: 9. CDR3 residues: CASSLVASGGIHEQYF. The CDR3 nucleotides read TGTGCCAGCAGCTTAGTAGCCAGCGGGGGGATCCACGAGCAGTACTTC.

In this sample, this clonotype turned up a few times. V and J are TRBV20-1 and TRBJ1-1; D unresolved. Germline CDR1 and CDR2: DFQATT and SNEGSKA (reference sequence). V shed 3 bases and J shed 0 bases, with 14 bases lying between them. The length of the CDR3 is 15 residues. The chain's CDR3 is CSARGTNRVNTEAFF. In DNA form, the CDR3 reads TGCAGTGCTAGGGGAACCAATCGCGTGAACACTGAAGCTTTCTTT.

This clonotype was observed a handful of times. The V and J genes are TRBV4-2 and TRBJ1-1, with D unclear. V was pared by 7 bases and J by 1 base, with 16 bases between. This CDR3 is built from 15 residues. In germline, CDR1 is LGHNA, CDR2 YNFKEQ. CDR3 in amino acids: CASNPLWGQNTEAFF. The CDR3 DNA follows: TGTGCCAGCAACCCTTTGTGGGGTCAGAACACTGAAGCTTTCTTT.

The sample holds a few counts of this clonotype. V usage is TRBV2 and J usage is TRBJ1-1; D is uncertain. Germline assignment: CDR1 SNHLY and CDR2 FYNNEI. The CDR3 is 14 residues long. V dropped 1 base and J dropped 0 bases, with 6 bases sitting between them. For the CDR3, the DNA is TGTGCCAGCAGTGAAGTGTACATGAACACTGAAGCTTTCTTT. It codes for CASSEVYMNTEAFF.

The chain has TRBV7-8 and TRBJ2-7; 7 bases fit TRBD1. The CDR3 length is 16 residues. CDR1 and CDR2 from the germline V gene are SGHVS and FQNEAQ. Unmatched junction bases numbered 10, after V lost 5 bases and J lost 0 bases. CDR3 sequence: CASSPRPGTVSYEQYF. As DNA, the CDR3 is TGTGCCAGCAGCCCACGGCCAGGGACAGTCTCCTACGAGCAGTACTTC.

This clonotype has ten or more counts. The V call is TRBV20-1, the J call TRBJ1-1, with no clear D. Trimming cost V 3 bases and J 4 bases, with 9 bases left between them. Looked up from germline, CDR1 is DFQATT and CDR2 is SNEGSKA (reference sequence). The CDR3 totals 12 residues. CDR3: CSASPGGTEAFF. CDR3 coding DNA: TGCAGTGCTAGCCCGGGTGGCACTGAAGCTTTCTTT.

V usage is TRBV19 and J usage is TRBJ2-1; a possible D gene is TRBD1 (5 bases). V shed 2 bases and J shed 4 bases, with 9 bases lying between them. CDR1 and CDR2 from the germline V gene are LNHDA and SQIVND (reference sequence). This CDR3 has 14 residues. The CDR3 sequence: CASSITNRYNEQFF. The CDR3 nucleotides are TGTGCCAGTAGTATAACTAACAGGTACAATGAGCAGTTCTTC.

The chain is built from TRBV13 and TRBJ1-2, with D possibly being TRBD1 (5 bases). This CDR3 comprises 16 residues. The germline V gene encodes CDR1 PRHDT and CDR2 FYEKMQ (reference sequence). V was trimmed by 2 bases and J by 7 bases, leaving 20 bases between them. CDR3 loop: CASSLKQGGYIAGYTF. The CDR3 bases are TGTGCCAGCAGCTTAAAGCAGGGTGGATATATTGCTGGCTACACCTTC. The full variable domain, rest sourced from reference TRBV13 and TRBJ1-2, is AAGVIQSPRHLIKEKRETATLKCYPIPRHDTVYWYQQGPGQDPQFLISFYEKMQSDKGSIPDRFSAQQFSDYHSELNMSSLELGDSALYFCASSLKQGGYIAGYTFGSGTRLTVV.

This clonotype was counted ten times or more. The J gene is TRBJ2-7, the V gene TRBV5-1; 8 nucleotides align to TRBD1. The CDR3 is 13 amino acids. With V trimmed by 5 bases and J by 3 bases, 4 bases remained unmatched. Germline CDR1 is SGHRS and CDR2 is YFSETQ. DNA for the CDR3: TGCGCCAGCAGTTTGACAGGGGACTACGAGCAGTACTTC. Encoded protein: CASSLTGDYEQYF.

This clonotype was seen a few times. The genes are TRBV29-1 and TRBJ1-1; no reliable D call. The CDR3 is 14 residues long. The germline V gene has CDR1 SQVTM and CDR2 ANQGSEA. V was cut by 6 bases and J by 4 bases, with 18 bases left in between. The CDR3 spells CSVLETGSTTEAFF. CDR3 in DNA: TGCAGCGTCTTAGAGACCGGGAGCACCACTGAAGCTTTCTTT.

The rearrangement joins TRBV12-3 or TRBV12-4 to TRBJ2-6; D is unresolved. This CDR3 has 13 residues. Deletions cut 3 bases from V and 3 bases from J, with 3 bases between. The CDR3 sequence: CASSFVGANVLTF. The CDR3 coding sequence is TGTGCCAGCAGTTTTGTTGGGGCCAACGTCCTGACTTTC.

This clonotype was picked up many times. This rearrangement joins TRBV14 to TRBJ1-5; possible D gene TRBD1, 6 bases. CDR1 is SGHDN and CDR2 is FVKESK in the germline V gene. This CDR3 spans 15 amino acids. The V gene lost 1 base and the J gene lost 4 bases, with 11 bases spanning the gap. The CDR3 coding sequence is TGTGCCAGCAGCCAAGGGGGGCTGGCAAATCAGCCCCAGCATTTT. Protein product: CASSQGGLANQPQHF.

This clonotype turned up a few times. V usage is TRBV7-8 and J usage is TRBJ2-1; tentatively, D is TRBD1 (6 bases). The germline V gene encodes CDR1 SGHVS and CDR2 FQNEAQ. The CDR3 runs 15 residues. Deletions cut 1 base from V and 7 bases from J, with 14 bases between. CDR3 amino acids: CASSLEVGATNEQFF. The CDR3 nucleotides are TGTGCCAGCAGCTTAGAGGTGGGGGCGACGAATGAGCAGTTCTTC. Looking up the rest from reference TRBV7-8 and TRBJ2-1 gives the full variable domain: GAGVSQSPRYKVAKRGQDVALRCDPISGHVSLFWYQQALGQGPEFLTYFQNEAQLDKSGLPSDRFFAERPEGSVSTLKIQRTQQEDSAVYLCASSLEVGATNEQFFGPGTRLTVL.

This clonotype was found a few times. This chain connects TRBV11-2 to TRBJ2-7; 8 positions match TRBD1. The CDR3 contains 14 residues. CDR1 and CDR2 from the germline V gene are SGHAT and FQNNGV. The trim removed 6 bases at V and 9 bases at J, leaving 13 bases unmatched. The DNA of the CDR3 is TGTGCCAGCAGATCTTTTGGACAGGGAAGGTCGCAGTACTTC. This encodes CASRSFGQGRSQYF. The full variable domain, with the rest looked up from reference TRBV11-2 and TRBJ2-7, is EAGVAQSPRYKIIEKRQSVAFWCNPISGHATLYWYQQILGQGPKLLIQFQNNGVVDDSQLPKDRFSAERLKGVDSTLKIQPAKLEDSAVYLCASRSFGQGRSQYFGPGTRLTVT.

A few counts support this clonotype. Here the CDR3 reads CASSSPDYEQYF. In DNA form, the CDR3 reads TGTGCCAGCAGCTCACCCGACTACGAGCAGTACTTC. The chain combines TRBV7-2 with TRBJ2-7; D is unclear. Germline CDR1 SGHTA, CDR2 FQGNSA. Trimming pared 4 bases from V and 3 bases from J, leaving 7 bases between. This CDR3 is built from 12 residues. Full variable domain (outside the CDR3, taken from reference TRBV7-2 and TRBJ2-7): GAGVSQSPSNKVTEKGKDVELRCDPISGHTALYWYRQSLGQGLEFLIYFQGNSAPDKSGLPSDRFSAERTGGSVSTLTIQRTQQEDSAVYLCASSSPDYEQYFGPGTRLTVT.

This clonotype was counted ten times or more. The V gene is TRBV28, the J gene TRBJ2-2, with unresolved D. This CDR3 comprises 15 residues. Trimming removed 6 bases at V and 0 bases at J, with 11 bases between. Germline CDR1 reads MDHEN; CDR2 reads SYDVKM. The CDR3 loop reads CASSRRVPNTGELFF. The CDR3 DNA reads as TGTGCCAGCAGCCGACGGGTCCCGAACACCGGGGAGCTGTTTTTT.

The CDR3 coding sequence is TGTGCCAGTAGTATCAGGAGGACCGGCACCGATGAGCAGTTCTTC. This sequence encodes CASSIRRTGTDEQFF. This chain joins TRBV19 and TRBJ2-1; tentatively, D is TRBD2 (5 bases). The CDR3 sequence is 15 residues long. The V and J ends lost 3 bases and 8 bases respectively, with 17 bases between them. Germline lookup yields CDR1 LNHDA and CDR2 SQIVND (reference sequence).

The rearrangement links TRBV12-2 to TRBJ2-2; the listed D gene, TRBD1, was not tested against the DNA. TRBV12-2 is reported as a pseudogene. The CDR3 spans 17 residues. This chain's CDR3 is CASRSQGTVANTGELFF. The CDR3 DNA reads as TGTGCAAGTCGCTCGCAAGGGACAGTCGCGAACACCGGGGAGCTGTTTTTT.

CDR3: CASSETGRELSTDTQYF. The DNA for the CDR3 is TGTGCCAGCAGTGAAACGGGACGGGAGCTTAGCACAGATACGCAGTATTTT. This chain connects TRBV2 to TRBJ2-3; tentative D call: TRBD2 (6 bases). Per germline, CDR1 SNHLY and CDR2 FYNNEI. There are 17 residues in the CDR3. V was shortened by 2 bases and J by 0 bases, with 15 bases between the two germline ends.

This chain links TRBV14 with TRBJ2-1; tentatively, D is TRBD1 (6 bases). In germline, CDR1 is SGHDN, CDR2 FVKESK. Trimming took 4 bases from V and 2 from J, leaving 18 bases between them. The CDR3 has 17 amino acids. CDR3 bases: TGTGCCAGCAGCCCTATCGCTACAGGGTCCCCCTACAATGAGCAGTTCTTC. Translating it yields CASSPIATGSPYNEQFF.

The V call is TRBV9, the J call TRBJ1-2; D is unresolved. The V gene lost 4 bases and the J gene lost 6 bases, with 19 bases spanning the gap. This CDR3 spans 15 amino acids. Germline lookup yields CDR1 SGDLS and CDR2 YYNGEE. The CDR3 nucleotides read TGTGCCAGCAGCCCAGGCAGGTTGGATTCGGATGGCTACACCTTC. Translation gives CASSPGRLDSDGYTF.

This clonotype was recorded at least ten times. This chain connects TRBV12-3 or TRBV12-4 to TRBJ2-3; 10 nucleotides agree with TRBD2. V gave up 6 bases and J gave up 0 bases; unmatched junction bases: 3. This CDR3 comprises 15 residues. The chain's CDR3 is CASSLLAGSTDTQYF. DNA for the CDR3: TGTGCCAGCAGCTTACTAGCGGGGAGCACAGATACGCAGTATTTT.

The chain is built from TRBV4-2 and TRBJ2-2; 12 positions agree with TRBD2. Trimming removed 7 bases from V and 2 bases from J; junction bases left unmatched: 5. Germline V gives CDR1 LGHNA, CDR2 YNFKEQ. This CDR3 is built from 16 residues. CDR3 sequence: CASTLAGGLNTGELFF. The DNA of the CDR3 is TGTGCCAGCACCCTAGCGGGGGGGTTAAACACCGGGGAGCTGTTTTTT.

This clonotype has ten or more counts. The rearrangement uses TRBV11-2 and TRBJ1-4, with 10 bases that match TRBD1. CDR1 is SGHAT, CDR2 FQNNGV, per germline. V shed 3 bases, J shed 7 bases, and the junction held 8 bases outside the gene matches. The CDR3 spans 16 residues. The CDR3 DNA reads TGTGCCAGCAGCTTGGGAATCGGGACAGGGGTTGAAAAACTGTTTTTT. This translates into CASSLGIGTGVEKLFF.

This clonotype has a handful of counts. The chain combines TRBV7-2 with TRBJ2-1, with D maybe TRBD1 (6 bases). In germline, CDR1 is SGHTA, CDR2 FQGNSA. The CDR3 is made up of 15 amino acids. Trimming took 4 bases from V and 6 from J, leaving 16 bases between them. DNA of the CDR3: TGTGCCAGCAGCTCTCAATACCTGGGGGCCAATGAGCAGTTCTTC. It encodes CASSSQYLGANEQFF.